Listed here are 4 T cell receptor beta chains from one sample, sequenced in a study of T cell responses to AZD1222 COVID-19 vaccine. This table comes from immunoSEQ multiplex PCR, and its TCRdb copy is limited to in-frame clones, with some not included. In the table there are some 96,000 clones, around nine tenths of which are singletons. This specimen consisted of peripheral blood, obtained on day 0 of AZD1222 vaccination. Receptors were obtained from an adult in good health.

The CDR3 spells CASSQEDRGAWTF. CDR3 DNA: TGTGCCAGCAGCCAAGAGGACAGGGGGGCTTGGACCTTC. This chain links TRBV4-2 with TRBJ1-2; 10 positions match TRBD1. The germline gives CDR1 LGHNA, CDR2 YNFKEQ. V was clipped by 0 bases and J by 14 bases; unmatched bases: 6. This CDR3 comprises 13 residues.

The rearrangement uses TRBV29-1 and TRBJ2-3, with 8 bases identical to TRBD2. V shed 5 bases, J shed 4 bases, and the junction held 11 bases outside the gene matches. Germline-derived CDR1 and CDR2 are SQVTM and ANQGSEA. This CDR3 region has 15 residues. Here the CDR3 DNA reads TGCAGCGTTTTACCGGGACTAGGGAGGGCAGATACGCAGTATTTT. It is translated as CSVLPGLGRADTQYF.

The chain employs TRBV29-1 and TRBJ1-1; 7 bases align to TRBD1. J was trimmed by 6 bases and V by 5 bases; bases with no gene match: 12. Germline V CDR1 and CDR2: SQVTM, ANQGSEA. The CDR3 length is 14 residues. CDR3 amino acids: CSVSPQGGTAEAFF. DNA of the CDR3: TGCAGCGTTAGTCCCCAGGGGGGGACGGCTGAAGCTTTCTTT.

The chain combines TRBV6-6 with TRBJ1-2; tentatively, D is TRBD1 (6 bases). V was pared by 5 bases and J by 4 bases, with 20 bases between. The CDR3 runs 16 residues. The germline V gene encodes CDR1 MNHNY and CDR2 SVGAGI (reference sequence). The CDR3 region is CASSRTGGGERYGYTF. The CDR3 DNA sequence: TGTGCCAGCAGTCGAACCGGGGGGGGCGAGCGCTATGGCTACACCTTC.